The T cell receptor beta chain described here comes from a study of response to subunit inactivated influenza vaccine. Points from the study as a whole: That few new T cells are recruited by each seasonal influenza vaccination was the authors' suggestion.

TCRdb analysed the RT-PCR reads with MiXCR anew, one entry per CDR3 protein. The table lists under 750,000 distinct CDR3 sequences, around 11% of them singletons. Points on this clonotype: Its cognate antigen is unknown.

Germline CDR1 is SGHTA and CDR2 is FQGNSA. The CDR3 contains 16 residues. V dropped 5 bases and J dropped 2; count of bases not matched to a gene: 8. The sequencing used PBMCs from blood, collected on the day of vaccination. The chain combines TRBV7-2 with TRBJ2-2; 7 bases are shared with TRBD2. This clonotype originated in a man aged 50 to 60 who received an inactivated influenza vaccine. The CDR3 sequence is CASSRSGLQNTGELFF. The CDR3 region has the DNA TGTGCCAGCAGCCGATCGGGACTACAAAACACCGGGGAGCTGTTTTTT.